Listed below are T cell receptor beta chains from one sample, sequenced in a study of technical replicates of blood from a handful of donors. Measured with immunoSEQ multiplex PCR; TCRdb has only the in-frame clones, and not every one. The repertoire holds tens of thousands of clones, with about 86% as singletons. Sequenced input: PBMCs. Source of these receptors: a human donor in good health. Some clones in this sample may be carry-over from other donors' samples. CDR3s include the opening cysteine and the closing phenylalanine or tryptophan. D genes are given only for firm matches. The size field is filled for only some rows; it gives once, few, many or a size class.

v_gene,j_gene,len,abundance,d_gene,CDR3aa,CDR3nt
TRBV7-3,TRBJ1-1,14,.,.,CASSLSEIATEAFF,TGTGCCAGCAGCTTAAGCGAAATAGCCACTGAAGCTTTCTTT
TRBV4-1,TRBJ2-3,14,.,TRBD2,CASSRLADFHTQYF,TGCGCCAGCAGCCGTCTAGCGGATTTTCATACGCAGTATTTT
TRBV7-6,TRBJ2-1,16,.,TRBD2,CASSLVSGRIGLVWFF,TGTGCCAGCAGCTTAGTCTCCGGGCGGATTGGACTAGTGTGGTTCTTC
TRBV7-2,TRBJ1-1,15,.,.,CASSLEARAYTEAFF,TGTGCCAGCAGCTTAGAGGCCAGGGCCTACACTGAAGCTTTCTTT
TRBV2,TRBJ2-3,14,.,.,CASSGRTDTDTQYF,TGTGCCAGCAGTGGGAGGACAGACACAGATACGCAGTATTTT
TRBV7-7,TRBJ1-3,15,.,.,CASSLAFGDGNTIYF,TGTGCCAGCAGCTTAGCGTTCGGGGATGGAAACACCATATATTTT
TRBV10-3,TRBJ1-2,13,.,TRBD1,CAISEQGIYGYTF,TGTGCCATCTCGGAACAGGGGATATATGGCTACACCTTC
TRBV5-6,TRBJ2-5,12,.,.,CASSLSGETQYF,TGTGCCAGCAGCCTCAGCGGAGAGACCCAGTACTTC
TRBV11-2,TRBJ2-1,17,once,TRBD2,CASSPRDARGGFSEQFF,TGTGCCAGCAGCCCCCGGGACGCGCGGGGGGGCTTTAGTGAGCAGTTCTTC
TRBV5-8,TRBJ1-1,13,.,.,CASSWDRGTEAFF,TGTGCCAGCAGCTGGGATAGGGGGACTGAAGCTTTCTTT
TRBV7-9,TRBJ2-7,13,.,.,CASSLPGSYEQYF,TGTGCCAGCAGCTTACCGGGGTCCTACGAGCAGTACTTC
TRBV4-3,TRBJ1-5,14,.,TRBD1,CASSQTGGGQPQHF,TGCGCCAGCAGCCAGACAGGGGGCGGCCAGCCCCAGCATTTT
TRBV2,TRBJ2-5,16,.,TRBD2,CASSLFGRGAAETQYF,TGTGCCAGCAGCCTCTTTGGGCGGGGGGCAGCGGAGACCCAGTACTTC
TRBV30,TRBJ2-1,15,.,.,CAWSGGLLSYNEQFF,TGTGCCTGGAGTGGAGGACTACTCTCCTACAATGAGCAGTTCTTC
TRBV9,TRBJ1-1,12,.,.,CASSRGDSEAFF,TGTGCCAGCAGTCGGGGGGACTCTGAAGCTTTCTTT
TRBV4-3,TRBJ2-7,17,.,TRBD1,CASSPGTASSRSYEQYF,TGCGCCAGCAGCCCAGGGACAGCGTCTAGCCGATCCTACGAGCAGTACTTC
TRBV7-8,TRBJ2-5,17,.,TRBD1,CASSLEFWGQGGETQYF,TGTGCCAGCAGCTTAGAATTTTGGGGACAGGGTGGAGAGACCCAGTACTTC
TRBV5-1,TRBJ2-7,14,.,.,CASRVAESSYEQYF,TGCGCCAGCCGGGTGGCGGAAAGCTCCTACGAGCAGTACTTC
TRBV7-8,TRBJ2-7,13,.,TRBD2,CASSSGLRVEQYF,TGTGCCAGCAGCTCGGGACTAAGGGTCGAGCAGTACTTC
TRBV5-1,TRBJ1-1,13,.,.,CASSLFGSTEAFF,TGCGCCAGCAGCTTATTCGGTTCCACTGAAGCTTTCTTT
TRBV7-2,TRBJ2-5,16,.,TRBD2,CASSLGGGGIQETQYF,TGTGCCAGCAGCTTAGGGGGCGGGGGAATACAAGAGACCCAGTACTTC
TRBV5-1,TRBJ2-7,14,.,.,CASRTQVSSYEQYF,TGCGCCAGCAGGACACAGGTCAGCTCCTACGAGCAGTACTTC
TRBV27,TRBJ1-1,15,.,.,CASSLGQIMNTEAFF,TGTGCCAGCAGTCTCGGACAGATAATGAACACTGAAGCTTTCTTT
TRBV7-9,TRBJ2-3,14,few,.,CASSSRLFADTQYF,TGTGCCAGCAGCTCTAGGTTGTTTGCAGATACGCAGTATTTT
TRBV5-6,TRBJ1-2,15,.,.,CASSRLSIVTYGYTF,TGTGCCAGCAGTCGACTCTCTATAGTAACCTATGGCTACACCTTC
TRBV9,TRBJ2-1,15,.,TRBD2,CASSVVSGGFNEQFF,TGTGCCAGCAGCGTAGTTAGCGGGGGGTTCAATGAGCAGTTCTTC
TRBV7-9,TRBJ2-1,14,.,TRBD2,CASRGLAGYNEQFF,TGTGCCAGCAGAGGACTAGCGGGGTACAATGAGCAGTTCTTC
TRBV19,TRBJ2-7,14,.,.,CASSAGGSSYEQYF,TGTGCCAGTAGTGCGGGTGGGAGCTCCTACGAGCAGTACTTC
TRBV5-1,TRBJ1-3,15,.,.,CASSLVGSSGNTIYF,TGCGCCAGCAGCTTGGTTGGGAGCTCTGGAAACACCATATATTTT
TRBV30,TRBJ2-5,15,.,TRBD2,CAWSATSGREETQYF,TGTGCCTGGAGTGCGACTAGCGGGAGGGAGGAGACCCAGTACTTC
TRBV18,TRBJ2-7,13,.,.,CASHQLPVSEQYF,TGTGCCAGCCACCAACTGCCCGTGAGCGAGCAGTACTTC
TRBV4-2,TRBJ1-4,18,.,.,CASSQEIRVGAPFEKLFF,TGTGCCAGCAGCCAAGAGATTCGCGTGGGGGCACCGTTTGAAAAACTGTTTTTT
TRBV7-5,TRBJ2-5,18,.,.,CVRSSQGQGNLWRETQYF,TGTGTCAGAAGCTCCCAGGGACAGGGTAACTTATGGAGAGAGACCCAGTACTTC
TRBV4-2,TRBJ2-5,15,.,TRBD1,CASSQPDRVAETQYF,TGTGCCAGCAGCCAACCGGACAGGGTGGCAGAGACCCAGTACTTC
TRBV6-5,TRBJ1-6,15,.,TRBD1,CASSYDWDRDSPLHF,TGTGCCAGCAGTTACGATTGGGACAGGGATTCACCCCTCCACTTT
TRBV7-9,TRBJ2-1,14,.,.,CASSLGQGYNEQFF,TGTGCCAGCAGCTTAGGCCAGGGTTACAATGAGCAGTTCTTC